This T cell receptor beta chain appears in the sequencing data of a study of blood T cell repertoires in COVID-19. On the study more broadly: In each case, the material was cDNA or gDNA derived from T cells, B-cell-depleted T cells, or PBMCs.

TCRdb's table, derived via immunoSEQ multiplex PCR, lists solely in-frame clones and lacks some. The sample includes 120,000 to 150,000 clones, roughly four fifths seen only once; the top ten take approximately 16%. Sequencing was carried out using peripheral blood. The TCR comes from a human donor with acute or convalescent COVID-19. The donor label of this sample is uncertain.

The CDR3 DNA is TGTGCCACCAGCAGAGAGCTAGCGGGGTACGAGCAGTACTTC. It codes for CATSRELAGYEQYF. This chain links TRBV15 with TRBJ2-7, with 9 bases lining up with TRBD2. Germline loops: CDR1 LNHNV, CDR2 YYDKDF (reference sequence). The CDR3 runs to 14 residues. The V gene end was trimmed by 0 bases and the J gene end by 4 bases; junction bases not matched to a gene: 1. Based on the CDR3 plus reference TRBV15 and TRBJ2-7, the full variable domain is DAMVIQNPRYQVTQFGKPVTLSCSQTLNHNVMYWYQQKSSQAPKLLFHYYDKDFNNEADTPDNFQSRRPNTSFCFLDIRSPGLGDTAMYLCATSRELAGYEQYFGPGTRLTVT.